This TCR beta chain was recovered during a study of PD-L1 blockade in urothelial cancer. Study-wide background: The number of prior chemotherapy regimens per patient was 0 to 3. Researchers found blood samples held a median of roughly 140,000 T cells.

There are 12 residues in the CDR3. Germline values: CDR1 SNHLY, CDR2 FYNNEI. V lost 8 bases to trimming and J lost 2 bases, with 9 bases between them. Sequenced by immunoSEQ multiplex PCR; TCRdb stores in-frame clones only, minus some. Here the sample spans about 38,000 clones, about nine tenths being singletons. The sample was PBMCs, taken around atezolizumab (anti-PD-L1) treatment. The receptor was isolated from a man between 65 and 80 years old with urothelial cancer. The V and J genes are TRBV2 and TRBJ2-5, with TRBD1 as a possible D gene (5 bases). The CDR3 DNA sequence: TGTGCCAGCCAAGACAGTCAAGAGACCCAGTACTTC. This sequence encodes CASQDSQETQYF.